This is a list of T cell receptor beta chains from one sample in a study of blood T cell repertoires in COVID-19. Sequenced by immunoSEQ multiplex PCR; TCRdb stores in-frame clones only, minus some. Here the sample spans 150,000 to 200,000 clones, roughly 86% being singletons. The sequencing sample was made of peripheral blood. The receptors stem from a man between 65 and 85 years old with acute or convalescent COVID-19. CDR3s include the opening cysteine and the closing phenylalanine or tryptophan.

V: TRBV5-1
J: TRBJ2-2
CDR3: CASSLGRRPNTGELFF

V: TRBV7-2
J: TRBJ1-2
CDR3: CASVPGWGYGYTF

V: TRBV20-1
J: TRBJ1-1
CDR3: CSAASDTEAFF

V: TRBV2
J: TRBJ1-5
CDR3: CASRGQFNQPQHF

V: TRBV5-6
J: TRBJ2-4
CDR3: CASSSRGLAKNIQYF

V: TRBV7-2
J: TRBJ1-3
CDR3: CASSPDSPGNTIYF

V: TRBV10-1
J: TRBJ2-3
CDR3: CASSDRGHPLDTQYF

V: TRBV6-5
J: TRBJ1-5
CDR3: CASSPIQPDQPQHF

V: TRBV4-3
J: TRBJ1-1
CDR3: CASSLEPLQGAGAFF

V: TRBV28
J: TRBJ1-1
CDR3: CASCTPGQAMAEAFF

V: TRBV9
J: TRBJ1-2
CDR3: CASSAGPSYGYTF

V: TRBV7-2
J: TRBJ2-3
CDR3: CASSFQGADTQYF

V: TRBV30
J: TRBJ1-6
CDR3: CAWMRNSNSPLHF

V: TRBV28
J: TRBJ2-1
CDR3: CASRPGTGEDEQFF

V: TRBV7-3
J: TRBJ2-7
CDR3: CASSLGRKSSYEQYF

V: TRBV27
J: TRBJ1-2
CDR3: CASSFSSAGGYGYTF

V: TRBV30
J: TRBJ1-4
CDR3: CAWSVRGAEKLFF

V: TRBV4-3
J: TRBJ2-4
CDR3: CASSQLTGAGNIQYF

V: TRBV29-1
J: TRBJ2-5
CDR3: CSVGPRTSGEETQYF

V: TRBV28
J: TRBJ1-2
CDR3: CASSLDSYGYTF

V: TRBV2
J: TRBJ1-1
CDR3: CATGGRQLGGTEAFF

V: TRBV25-1
J: TRBJ2-2
CDR3: CASTPRTSRDTGELFF

V: TRBV7-2
J: TRBJ2-1
CDR3: CASSWSGTSINEQFF

V: TRBV14
J: TRBJ2-7
CDR3: CASSQDSGRRYEQYF

V: TRBV19
J: TRBJ2-3
CDR3: CASNPDPSADTQYF

V: TRBV7-3
J: TRBJ1-1
CDR3: CASSLEDGRNTEAFF

V: TRBV6-5
J: TRBJ1-1
CDR3: CASSPNDSPKAFF

V: TRBV5-1
J: TRBJ1-1
CDR3: CASSLVPRVGEAFF

V: TRBV29-1
J: TRBJ2-3
CDR3: CSVEGLAGGTDTQYF

V: TRBV9
J: TRBJ2-2
CDR3: CASSVGGRVTGELFF

V: TRBV18
J: TRBJ1-2
CDR3: CASSPLDSSPNYGYTF

V: TRBV7-2
J: TRBJ2-7
CDR3: CASSFTGGVDEQYF

V: TRBV19
J: TRBJ2-2
CDR3: CASRKWTVGTGELFF

V: TRBV6-7
J: TRBJ2-7
CDR3: CASSYPSEIRHEQYF

V: TRBV6-4
J: TRBJ2-3
CDR3: CASSDSADTQYF

V: TRBV5-1
J: TRBJ2-3
CDR3: CASSSGLAGVGDTQYF

V: TRBV2
J: TRBJ2-7
CDR3: CATKILSSYEQYF

V: TRBV3-1/TRBV3-2
J: TRBJ1-3
CDR3: CASSGGFRGNTIYF